These 4 T cell receptor beta chains originate from one sample sequenced in a study of T cell responses to AZD1222 COVID-19 vaccine. The data were produced by immunoSEQ multiplex PCR, yet TCRdb's version contains in-frame clones alone and is incomplete. The data hold roughly 100,000 clones, with 89% observed a single time. Sequenced here: peripheral blood, sampled 28 days after the second AZD1222 dose. These receptors were collected from an adult who received the AZD1222 COVID-19 vaccine.

The V gene is TRBV2, the J gene TRBJ2-3, with D hard to call. Germline loops: CDR1 SNHLY, CDR2 FYNNEI. Deletions cut 2 bases from V and 2 bases from J, with 8 bases between. The CDR3 has 14 residues. CDR3 bases: TGTGCCAGCAGTGAAAGAGCGTACACAGATACGCAGTATTTT. Amino acid sequence: CASSERAYTDTQYF.

J is TRBJ2-7 and V is TRBV4-3; D is possibly TRBD1 or TRBD2 (5 bases each). Germline V lookup: CDR1 LGHNA, CDR2 YSLEER. There are 15 residues in the CDR3. Trimming cost V 1 base and J 3 bases, with 13 bases left between them. The CDR3 DNA reads as TGCGCCAGCAGCCAAGCGAGGGACCCCCTCTACGAGCAGTACTTC. Translation: CASSQARDPLYEQYF.

The rearrangement links TRBV18 to TRBJ1-1; 7 bases map to TRBD1. Trimming took 4 bases from V and 4 from J; bases not matched to a gene: 6. The CDR3 runs to 14 residues. Per germline, CDR1 KGHSH and CDR2 LQKENI. The chain's CDR3 is CASSHDRALTEAFF. CDR3 in DNA: TGTGCCAGCTCACATGACAGGGCGCTCACTGAAGCTTTCTTT.

The chain joins TRBV5-1 to TRBJ2-1, with 13 bases lining up with TRBD2. Germline-derived CDR1 and CDR2 are SGHRS and YFSETQ. Unmatched junction bases numbered 11, after V lost 4 bases and J lost 10 bases. CDR3 length: 16 residues. The CDR3 sequence: CASSPRTSGGTGEQFF. The CDR3 region has the DNA TGCGCCAGCAGCCCTCGGACTAGCGGGGGTACAGGGGAGCAGTTCTTC.